The 18 T cell receptor beta chains listed next were all sequenced from one sample in a study of blood T cell repertoires in COVID-19 (dated by TCRdb to 2019 to 2021). The library was made by the immunoSEQ multiplex PCR assay. The immuneACCESS repertoire file appears here via TCRdb, limited to in-frame rearrangements. These files lack a portion of the clones; in checked studies, under half of the deficit traces to unresolved V genes, and the cause of the others is not known. The sample profile shows 350,000 to 450,000 clones; over 85% of them were found once. The top ten hold approximately 1.5% of the sample. Sequencing was carried out using PBMCs or T cells enriched from blood (not recorded which). Receptors originate from a woman aged 25 to 45 who had recovered from COVID-19.

The rearrangement links TRBV6-5 to TRBJ1-5; no reliable D call. V shed 6 bases and J shed 4 bases, with 10 bases lying between them. The V gene's germline CDR1 is MNHEY and CDR2 SVGAGI. This CDR3 contains 13 residues. DNA of the CDR3: TGTGCCAGCAGGAGGGCCGAGAATCAGCCCCAGCATTTT. Amino acids: CASRRAENQPQHF.

The chain combines TRBV11-3 with TRBJ2-1; 7 bases map to TRBD2. V dropped 2 bases and J dropped 9; count of bases not matched to a gene: 10. There are 15 residues in the CDR3. Germline V gene sequence: CDR1 SGHNT, CDR2 YENEEA. The CDR3 sequence: CASSLRGAGVVEQFF. The CDR3 DNA sequence: TGTGCCAGCAGCTTAAGGGGTGCGGGAGTGGTTGAGCAGTTCTTC.

The gene calls are TRBV18 and TRBJ1-2; 7 positions match TRBD1. Per the germline V gene, CDR1 is KGHSH and CDR2 is LQKENI. This CDR3 spans 15 amino acids. V was clipped by 3 bases and J by 4 bases; unmatched bases: 8. The CDR3 sequence is CASSPLRDSFYGYTF. CDR3 bases: TGTGCCAGCTCACCCTTGAGGGACAGCTTCTATGGCTACACCTTC.

CDR3 region: CASSLSVGGAQWEQYF. DNA for the CDR3: TGTGCCAGCAGCTTATCTGTGGGAGGGGCCCAGTGGGAGCAGTACTTC. The gene calls are TRBV7-2 and TRBJ2-7; 7 positions match TRBD2. Germline assignment: CDR1 SGHTA and CDR2 FQGNSA. The V and J ends lost 2 bases and 7 bases, in that order; junction bases with no gene match: 14. The CDR3 is 16 amino acids. The full variable domain, with the rest looked up from reference TRBV7-2 and TRBJ2-7, is GAGVSQSPSNKVTEKGKDVELRCDPISGHTALYWYRQSLGQGLEFLIYFQGNSAPDKSGLPSDRFSAERTGGSVSTLTIQRTQQEDSAVYLCASSLSVGGAQWEQYFGPGTRLTVT.

The chain uses TRBV19 and TRBJ1-2; 7 positions agree with TRBD1. CDR1 LNHDA and CDR2 SQIVND come from the germline V gene (reference sequence). This CDR3 spans 13 amino acids. V shed 3 bases and J 4 bases; nucleotides not matched to a gene: 2. The CDR3 sequence is CASSMDRTYGYTF. For the CDR3, the DNA is TGTGCCAGTAGTATGGACAGGACCTATGGCTACACCTTC.

CDR3 sequence reads: CASGRGVPSEKLFF. In DNA, the CDR3 is TGTGCCAGCGGGCGGGGAGTCCCTAGCGAAAAACTGTTTTTT. The chain is built from TRBV28 and TRBJ1-4; D uncertain. The V end was cut by 8 bases, the J end by 8 bases, with 18 bases between. CDR1 and CDR2 from the germline V gene are MDHEN and SYDVKM. The CDR3 covers 14 residues.

The chain couples TRBV9 to TRBJ2-1, with a tentative D call TRBD2 (6 bases). The V gene's germline CDR1 is SGDLS and CDR2 YYNGEE. Trimming removed 7 bases at V and 4 bases at J, with 12 bases between. This CDR3 comprises 13 residues. The CDR3 DNA reads TGTGCCAGCGGGGACTTCATATACAATGAGCAGTTCTTC. It yields the protein CASGDFIYNEQFF.

J is TRBJ2-5 and V is TRBV10-3, with D tentatively TRBD1 (6 bases). Germline V CDR1 and CDR2: ENHRY, SYGVKD. The CDR3 totals 16 residues. Trimming left V 10 bases short and J 1 base short, with 22 bases between. CDR3 coding DNA: TGTGCCACCTCAACTAATTTAGACAGGTTCCAAGAGACCCAGTACTTC. Translation: CATSTNLDRFQETQYF.

The chain recombines TRBV29-1 with TRBJ1-2; D unresolved. Trimming took 4 bases from V and 8 from J, leaving 17 bases between them. The CDR3 loop spans 13 amino acids. Germline V gene sequence: CDR1 SQVTM, CDR2 ANQGSEA. CDR3 loop: CSVVAAGIGGYTF. In DNA form, the CDR3 reads TGCAGCGTTGTAGCAGCGGGGATAGGGGGCTACACCTTC.

This sequence joins TRBV2 and TRBJ2-5; 9 bases are shared with TRBD1. The length of the CDR3 is 14 residues. The junction had 8 bases not matched to a gene; V was cut back by 8 bases and J by 4 bases. Germline CDR1 reads SNHLY; CDR2 reads FYNNEI. Here the CDR3 reads CASSGTGSGETQYF. The CDR3 region has the DNA TGTGCCAGCTCAGGGACAGGGTCAGGAGAGACCCAGTACTTC.

The rearrangement uses TRBV18 and TRBJ1-4; D gene uncertain. This CDR3 comprises 14 residues. The V gene's germline CDR1 is KGHSH and CDR2 LQKENI. Trimming removed 1 base at V and 5 bases at J, with 8 bases between. The CDR3: CASSPLRGNEKLFF. CDR3 bases: TGTGCCAGCTCACCACTGCGAGGGAATGAAAAACTGTTTTTT.

J is TRBJ2-6 and V is TRBV7-2, with D perhaps TRBD2 (6 bases). The CDR3 consists of 16 residues. Germline V gene sequence: CDR1 SGHTA, CDR2 FQGNSA. The V and J ends lost 5 bases and 1 base respectively, with 12 bases between them. CDR3 in DNA: TGTGCCAGCAGCGGAGCGGGCGTATCTGGGGCCAACGTCCTGACTTTC. It yields the protein CASSGAGVSGANVLTF.

This rearrangement joins TRBV7-2 to TRBJ1-1; 7 nucleotides align to TRBD1. CDR3 length equals 17 residues. Germline CDR1 reads SGHTA; CDR2 reads FQGNSA. V shed 2 bases and J 3 bases; nucleotides not matched to a gene: 12. CDR3 protein: CASSLKTGRMGHTEAFF. The CDR3 bases are TGTGCCAGCAGCTTAAAGACAGGGAGGATGGGGCACACTGAAGCTTTCTTT.

This clone was seen once. The chain couples TRBV18 to TRBJ2-2; 8 bases match TRBD2. With 3 bases clipped from V and 6 bases from J, the junction kept 6 bases outside the gene matches. Germline CDR1 is KGHSH and CDR2 is LQKENI. This CDR3 spans 15 amino acids. The CDR3 bases are TGTGCCAGCTCACCCGCGGGGGGTTCGGCCGGGGAGCTGTTTTTT. As protein: CASSPAGGSAGELFF.

The gene calls are TRBV12-5 and TRBJ1-4; D possibly corresponds to TRBD1 (6 bases). CDR3 length: 16 residues. CDR1 LGHNT and CDR2 FRNRAP come from the germline V gene. Trimming shortened V by 1 base and J by 12 bases, and 21 bases separated the two germline ends. In DNA, the CDR3 is TGTGCTAGTGGTTTGGGGGCTGGACAGTCGGATGGGGAACTGTTTTTT. Encoded protein: CASGLGAGQSDGELFF.

The rearrangement uses TRBV19 and TRBJ2-3, with D possibly matching TRBD2 (5 bases). Deletions cut 4 bases from V and 5 bases from J, with 10 bases between. The CDR3 loop spans 13 amino acids. Germline V lookup: CDR1 LNHDA, CDR2 SQIVND (reference sequence). The CDR3 sequence: CASSTGRGDTQYF. CDR3 nucleotide sequence: TGTGCCAGTAGTACAGGACGGGGAGATACGCAGTATTTT.

In its sample, this clone was seen a few times. CDR3 bases: TGTGCCAGCAGCCAGGGGCTGTACTACGAGCAGTACTTC. This codes for CASSQGLYYEQYF. The chain couples TRBV25-1 to TRBJ2-7; D might be TRBD1 (6 bases). CDR1 and CDR2 (germline): MGHDK, SYGVNS. The CDR3 loop spans 13 amino acids. Trimming stripped 6 bases from V and 3 bases from J, with 12 bases between.

This chain joins TRBV2 and TRBJ2-7, with D tentatively TRBD2 (5 bases). CDR1 is SNHLY and CDR2 is FYNNEI in the germline V gene. This CDR3 is 15 amino acids long. The V end lost 7 bases, the J end lost 1 base, and 17 bases lay between the germline ends. CDR3 DNA sequence: TGTGCCAGCAAGCCCCGCCCCGGGGTTTCCTACGAGCAGTACTTC. Protein sequence: CASKPRPGVSYEQYF.